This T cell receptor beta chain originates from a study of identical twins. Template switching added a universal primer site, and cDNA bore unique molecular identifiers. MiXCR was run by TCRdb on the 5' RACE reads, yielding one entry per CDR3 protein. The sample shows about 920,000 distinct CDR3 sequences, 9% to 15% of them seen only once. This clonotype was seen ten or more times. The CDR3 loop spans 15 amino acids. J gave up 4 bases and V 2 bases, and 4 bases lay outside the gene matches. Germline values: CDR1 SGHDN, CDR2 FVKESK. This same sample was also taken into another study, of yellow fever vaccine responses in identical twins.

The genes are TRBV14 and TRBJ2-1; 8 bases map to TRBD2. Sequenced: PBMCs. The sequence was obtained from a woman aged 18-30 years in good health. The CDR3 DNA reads TGTGCCAGCAGCCAACTCAGCGGGAGTTACAATGAGCAGTTCTTC. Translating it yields CASSQLSGSYNEQFF. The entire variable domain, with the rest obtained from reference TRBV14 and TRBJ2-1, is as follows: EAGVTQFPSHSVIEKGQTVTLRCDPISGHDNLYWYRRVMGKEIKFLLHFVKESKQDESGMPNNRFLAERTGGTYSTLKVQPAELEDSGVYFCASSQLSGSYNEQFFGPGTRLTVL.